The 25 T cell receptor beta chains below were found in one sample sequenced in a study of cytomegalovirus exposure and HLA in healthy donors. The PCR used 60 Vbeta and 13 Jbeta primers. Assay used: immunoSEQ multiplex PCR; TCRdb lists only in-frame clones, some missing. The profile covers around 100,000 clones, with around 83% appearing a single time and more than 0.95% taken by the ten largest. Input material: PBMCs. The receptors shown here come from a woman between 18 and 30 years old in good health and CMV-seronegative.

The chain joins TRBV11-2 to TRBJ1-1; TRBD1 matches 11 bases. V dropped 5 bases and J dropped 6; count of bases not matched to a gene: 8. Germline CDR1 is SGHAT and CDR2 is FQNNGV. The CDR3 loop spans 15 amino acids. CDR3 amino acids: CASSRRDRGKPEAFF. The CDR3 DNA is TGTGCCAGCAGCCGCAGGGACAGGGGGAAGCCTGAAGCTTTCTTT. Full variable domain (remainder filled in from reference TRBV11-2 and TRBJ1-1): EAGVAQSPRYKIIEKRQSVAFWCNPISGHATLYWYQQILGQGPKLLIQFQNNGVVDDSQLPKDRFSAERLKGVDSTLKIQPAKLEDSAVYLCASSRRDRGKPEAFFGQGTRLTVV.

The V call is TRBV28, the J call TRBJ1-2; no clear D. The CDR3 loop spans 11 amino acids. CDR1 is MDHEN, CDR2 SYDVKM, per germline. V was trimmed by 6 bases and J by 6 bases, leaving 8 bases between them. The CDR3, as DNA: TGTGCCAGCAGGGCCGACAATGGCTACACCTTC. Translation gives CASRADNGYTF.

The rearrangement links TRBV19 to TRBJ1-5; 9 bases are shared with TRBD1. Germline V gene lookup returns CDR1 LNHDA and CDR2 SQIVND (reference sequence). J lost 5 bases, V lost 4 bases, and 9 bases had no gene match. This CDR3 has 16 amino acids. This chain's CDR3 is CASSTWDRAPHQPQHF. Here the CDR3 DNA reads TGTGCCAGTAGTACCTGGGACAGGGCTCCTCATCAGCCCCAGCATTTT. Based on the CDR3 plus reference TRBV19 and TRBJ1-5, the full variable domain is DGGITQSPKYLFRKEGQNVTLSCEQNLNHDAMYWYRQDPGQGLRLIYYSQIVNDFQKGDIAEGYSVSREKKESFPLTVTSAQKNPTAFYLCASSTWDRAPHQPQHFGDGTRLSIL.

The rearrangement uses TRBV5-6 and TRBJ1-3, with 11 bases matching TRBD1. The end of the DNA fits TRBJ2-2 better, so the J call may be wrong. The CDR3 is 15 amino acids. Germline assignment: CDR1 SGHDT and CDR2 YYEEEE. The CDR3 nucleotides are TGTGCCAGCAGCTTTGGGACAGGGGGGGCCGGGGAGCTGTTTTTT. It is translated as CASSFGTGGAGELFF.

CDR3 residues: CASSLAKNQPQHF. For the CDR3, the DNA is TGTGCCAGCAGTTTAGCTAAAAATCAGCCCCAGCATTTT. The V gene is TRBV27, the J gene TRBJ1-5; D not certain. Germline assignment: CDR1 MNHEY and CDR2 SMNVEV (reference sequence). This CDR3 has 13 amino acids. Trimming left V 2 bases short and J 4 bases short, with 6 bases between.

The CDR3 region is CAWRALVLGTQYF. In nucleotides, the CDR3 is TGTGCCTGGAGGGCACTAGTTTTAGGTACGCAGTATTTT. The rearrangement joins TRBV30 to TRBJ2-3, with a possible D match to TRBD2 (5 bases). Germline assignment: CDR1 GTSNPN and CDR2 SVGIG (reference sequence). The length of the CDR3 is 13 residues. The V end was cut by 3 bases, the J end by 8 bases, with 15 bases between.

This clone was seen a handful of times. The chain carries TRBV29-1 and TRBJ2-3, with D perhaps TRBD1 (6 bases). V shed 7 bases and J shed 4 bases, with 21 bases lying between them. The V gene's germline CDR1 is SQVTM and CDR2 ANQGSEA. This CDR3 comprises 15 residues. The CDR3: CSAMGQGMGADTQYF. DNA of the CDR3: TGCAGCGCTATGGGCCAGGGGATGGGCGCAGATACGCAGTATTTT.

The rearrangement uses TRBV5-6 and TRBJ2-2; maybe TRBD1 (6 bases). The CDR3 is 16 residues long. Germline V lookup: CDR1 SGHDT, CDR2 YYEEEE. Trimming took off 0 bases at V and 4 bases at J, with 13 bases between the two ends. The CDR3 is CASSLATGTSTGELFF. In DNA, the CDR3 is TGTGCCAGCAGCTTGGCCACAGGGACCAGCACCGGGGAGCTGTTTTTT. Complete variable domain (other parts from reference TRBV5-6 and TRBJ2-2): DAGVTQSPTHLIKTRGQQVTLRCSPKSGHDTVSWYQQALGQGPQFIFQYYEEEERQRGNFPDRFSGHQFPNYSSELNVNALLLGDSALYLCASSLATGTSTGELFFGEGSRLTVL.

The chain couples TRBV5-1 to TRBJ2-5; 7 bases are shared with TRBD2. The CDR3 covers 15 residues. CDR1 SGHRS and CDR2 YFSETQ come from the germline V gene. V shed 1 base and J 3 bases; nucleotides not matched to a gene: 6. The CDR3, as DNA: TGCGCCAGCAGCTTGAGGGTAGCGGGTGAAGAGACCCAGTACTTC. Protein sequence: CASSLRVAGEETQYF.

The chain links TRBV4-1 to TRBJ1-1, with TRBD1 matching 9 bases. Trimming at V came to 4 bases and at J to 1 base, leaving 4 bases not matched to a gene. The germline V gene has CDR1 MGHRA and CDR2 YSYEKL. This CDR3 has 15 residues. CDR3 residues: CASSPRTGENTEAFF. The CDR3, as DNA: TGCGCCAGCAGCCCACGGACAGGGGAGAACACTGAAGCTTTCTTT.

This chain connects TRBV28 to TRBJ1-4; D may be TRBD1 (5 bases). The CDR3 runs 17 residues. Per germline, CDR1 MDHEN and CDR2 SYDVKM. The V end was cut by 4 bases, the J end by 0 bases, with 15 bases between. CDR3 sequence reads: CASSSRGGVATNEKLFF. The CDR3 DNA follows: TGTGCCAGCAGTTCCCGGGGGGGGGTTGCAACTAATGAAAAACTGTTTTTT. Based on the CDR3 plus reference TRBV28 and TRBJ1-4, the full variable domain is DVKVTQSSRYLVKRTGEKVFLECVQDMDHENMFWYRQDPGLGLRLIYFSYDVKMKEKGDIPEGYSVSREKKERFSLILESASTNQTSMYLCASSSRGGVATNEKLFFGSGTQLSVL.

J is TRBJ2-7 and V is TRBV19, with D perhaps TRBD1 (6 bases). There are 15 residues in the CDR3. The germline gives CDR1 LNHDA, CDR2 SQIVND (reference sequence). Trimming pared 3 bases from V and 4 bases from J, leaving 16 bases between. CDR3 protein: CASSIRFSGVYEQYF. As DNA, the CDR3 is TGTGCCAGTAGTATTCGATTTTCAGGGGTTTACGAGCAGTACTTC.

Only a few counts were recorded for this clone. The chain recombines TRBV5-6 with TRBJ2-7; D unresolved. The V and J ends lost 2 bases and 3 bases respectively, with 12 bases between them. In germline, CDR1 is SGHDT, CDR2 YYEEEE. The CDR3 extends over 14 amino acids. CDR3 sequence: CASSFGAPSYEQYF. DNA of the CDR3: TGTGCCAGCAGCTTCGGAGCGCCCAGCTACGAGCAGTACTTC.

The chain links TRBV4-3 to TRBJ1-2; 8 bases fit TRBD1. The CDR3 sequence is 15 residues long. Per germline, CDR1 LGHNA and CDR2 YSLEER. Trimming cost V 1 base and J 4 bases; bases outside gene matches: 5. The CDR3 DNA reads TGCGCCAGCAGCCAAGCGTGGGACAGGATCTATGGCTACACCTTC. Protein product: CASSQAWDRIYGYTF.

The sample holds one count of this clone. The chain links TRBV6-5 to TRBJ2-3; possible D gene TRBD2, 5 bases. The CDR3 runs to 13 residues. In germline, CDR1 is MNHEY, CDR2 SVGAGI. V lost 6 bases to trimming and J lost 5 bases, with 12 bases between them. DNA of the CDR3: TGTGCCAGCAGCATCGGGATAGAAGATACGCAGTATTTT. Translation: CASSIGIEDTQYF.

CDR3 coding DNA: TGTGCCAGCAGTTCAGCAGAAGGGAGGTCCTACAATGAGCAGTTCTTC. The encoded protein is CASSSAEGRSYNEQFF. The chain couples TRBV7-9 to TRBJ2-1; weak D call: TRBD2 (6 bases). V was trimmed by 6 bases and J by 1 base, leaving 16 bases between them. The CDR3 has 16 residues. The germline V gene encodes CDR1 SEHNR and CDR2 FQNEAQ (reference sequence).

CDR3 sequence reads: CASSRKRKSNQPQHF. CDR3 in DNA: TGTGCCAGCAGCAGAAAGCGGAAGAGCAATCAGCCCCAGCATTTT. V usage is TRBV21-1 and J usage is TRBJ1-5. TRBV21-1 is labeled a pseudogene. The CDR3 spans 15 residues.

The genes are TRBV5-1 and TRBJ2-5; 8 nucleotides match TRBD1. The J call may be incorrect, as the DNA end agrees better with TRBJ2-7. This CDR3 is 15 amino acids long. Germline CDR1 reads SGHRS; CDR2 reads YFSETQ. The CDR3 here is CASSSTGTGLYEQYF. CDR3 DNA: TGCGCCAGCAGCTCTACCGGGACAGGTCTCTACGAGCAGTACTTC.

This clone occurred a few times. J is TRBJ2-5 and V is TRBV11-3; D might be TRBD2 (5 bases). This CDR3 is 16 amino acids long. V shed 1 base and J shed 5 bases, with 17 bases lying between them. Per germline, CDR1 SGHNT and CDR2 YENEEA. CDR3 sequence reads: CASSLGGRGGRETQYF. The CDR3, as DNA: TGTGCCAGCAGCTTAGGAGGGAGAGGAGGAAGGGAGACCCAGTACTTC.

This chain links TRBV7-3 with TRBJ2-1; the match to TRBD2 covers 10 bases. The V gene end was trimmed by 5 bases and the J gene end by 8 bases; junction bases not matched to a gene: 9. This CDR3 is built from 15 residues. Germline CDR1 reads SGHTA; CDR2 reads FQGTGA. CDR3 residues: CASSPKRGGLDEQFF. CDR3 DNA sequence: TGTGCCAGCAGCCCAAAGCGGGGGGGCCTGGATGAGCAGTTCTTC.

The chain uses TRBV5-3 and TRBJ1-2, with 8 bases lining up with TRBD1. TRBV5-3 is noted as an ORF with a role that remains uncertain. V shed 0 bases, J shed 10 bases, and the junction held 8 bases outside the gene matches. The CDR3 totals 14 residues. The CDR3 loop reads CARSLVFGQGLYTF. The CDR3 DNA is TGTGCCAGAAGCTTGGTTTTCGGACAGGGACTCTACACCTTC.

This clone was detected once. The gene calls are TRBV2 and TRBJ2-1; 8 positions agree with TRBD2. From germline, CDR1 is SNHLY and CDR2 FYNNEI. This CDR3 contains 15 residues. V shed 4 bases, J shed 4 bases, and the junction held 6 bases outside the gene matches. CDR3 loop: CASSGSGGPYNEQFF. The CDR3 region has the DNA TGTGCCAGCAGTGGGTCGGGGGGGCCGTACAATGAGCAGTTCTTC.

The chain is built from TRBV7-3 and TRBJ1-1; TRBD1 agrees at 9 bases. V lost 5 bases, J lost 10 bases, and 11 bases stayed unmatched. The CDR3 sequence is 14 residues long. Germline-derived CDR1 and CDR2 are SGHTA and FQGTGA. The CDR3, as DNA: TGTGCCAGCAGCCCAACAGTCACAGGGGGCCGAGCTTTCTTT. Amino acid sequence: CASSPTVTGGRAFF.

This clone was seen once. V and J are TRBV6-5 and TRBJ1-5; possible D gene TRBD1, 5 bases. Looked up from germline, CDR1 is MNHEY and CDR2 is SVGAGI. Trimming cost V 6 bases and J 7 bases, with 16 bases left between them. The CDR3 spans 14 residues. The CDR3 is CASSRSRGRQPQHF. The CDR3 region has the DNA TGTGCCAGCAGCCGGTCCCGGGGGAGGCAGCCCCAGCATTTT.

The V gene is TRBV19, the J gene TRBJ2-1, with D perhaps matching TRBD2 (5 bases). In germline, CDR1 is LNHDA, CDR2 SQIVND (reference sequence). The ends were cut back, 9 bases at V and 5 bases at J, with 5 bases in the middle. CDR3 length: 10 residues. This chain's CDR3 is CARRDNEQFF. The CDR3 DNA reads as TGTGCCAGGCGGGACAATGAGCAGTTCTTC.